This TCR beta chain appears in the sequencing data of a study of identical twins. Notes on the study in general: Models underestimated how often monozygotic twins shared out-of-frame TCR alpha. Insertions were reduced in abundant cord blood beta clonotypes but not in memory repertoires.

The table lists this clonotype with a few counts. Its specificity is not known. A universal primer site arose from template switching, and cDNA bore unique molecular identifiers. TCRdb recomputed calls from the 5' RACE reads with MiXCR, one row per CDR3 protein. The repertoire holds more than 400,000 distinct CDR3 sequences, roughly 15% seen once, with about 0.47% in the top ten. The data also belong to a second study, concerning yellow fever vaccine responses in identical twins. That paper notes: A vaccine T cell response that seemed partly convergent and partly personalized was reported in twins.

The sequence was obtained from a woman under 30 in good health. The sequenced sample was CD4+ T cells sorted from blood.

The CDR3 region is CASSPPAGGDRETQYF. In DNA form, the CDR3 reads TGCGCCAGCAGCCCCCCGGCGGGGGGAGACCGAGAGACCCAGTACTTC. The rearrangement links TRBV5-1 to TRBJ2-5, with 8 positions matching TRBD2. The J segment lost 4 bases and the V segment lost 4 bases, leaving 12 bases of the junction unmatched. CDR1 is SGHRS and CDR2 is YFSETQ in the germline V gene. This CDR3 is 16 amino acids long.